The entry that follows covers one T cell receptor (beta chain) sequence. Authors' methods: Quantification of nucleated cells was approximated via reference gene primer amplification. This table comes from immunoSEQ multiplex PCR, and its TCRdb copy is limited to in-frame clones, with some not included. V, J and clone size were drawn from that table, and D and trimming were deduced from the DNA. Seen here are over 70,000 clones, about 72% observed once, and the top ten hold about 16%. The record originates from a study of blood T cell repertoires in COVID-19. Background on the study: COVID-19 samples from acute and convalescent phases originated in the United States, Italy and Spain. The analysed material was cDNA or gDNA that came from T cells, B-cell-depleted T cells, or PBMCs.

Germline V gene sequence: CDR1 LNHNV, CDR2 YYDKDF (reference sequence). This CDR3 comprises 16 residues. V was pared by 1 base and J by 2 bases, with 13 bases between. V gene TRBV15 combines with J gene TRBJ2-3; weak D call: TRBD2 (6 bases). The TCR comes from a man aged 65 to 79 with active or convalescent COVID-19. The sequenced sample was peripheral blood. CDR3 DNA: TGTGCCACCAGCAGAGTTGGAGGGACTTACACAGATACGCAGTATTTT. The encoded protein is CATSRVGGTYTDTQYF.